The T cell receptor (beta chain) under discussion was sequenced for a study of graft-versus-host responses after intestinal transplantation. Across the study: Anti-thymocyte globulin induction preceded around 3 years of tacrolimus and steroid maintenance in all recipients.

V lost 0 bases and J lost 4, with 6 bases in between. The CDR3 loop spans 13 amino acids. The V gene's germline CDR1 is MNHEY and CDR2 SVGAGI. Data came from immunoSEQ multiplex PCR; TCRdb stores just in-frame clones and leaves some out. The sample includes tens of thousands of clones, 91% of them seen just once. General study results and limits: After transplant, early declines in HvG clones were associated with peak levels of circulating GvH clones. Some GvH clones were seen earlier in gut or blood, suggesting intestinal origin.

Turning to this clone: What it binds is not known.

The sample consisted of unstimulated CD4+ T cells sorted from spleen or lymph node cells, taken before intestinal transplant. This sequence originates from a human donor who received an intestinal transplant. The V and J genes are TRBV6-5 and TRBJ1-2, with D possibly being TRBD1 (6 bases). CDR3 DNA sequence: TGTGCCAGCAGTTACTCGACAGGCTATGGCTACACCTTC. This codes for CASSYSTGYGYTF.